The rows below give T cell receptor beta chains drawn from one sample of a study of T cell responses to AZD1222 COVID-19 vaccine. Produced via immunoSEQ multiplex PCR; TCRdb's table is partial and in-frame only. The top ten hold around 1.8% of the sample, which has under 200,000 clones, roughly nine tenths seen once. Sequenced material: peripheral blood, taken on day 0 of AZD1222 vaccination. The receptors here all came from an adult in good health. Both conserved end residues are part of each CDR3. The D gene is left open where the match is weak.

V	J	D	length	CDR3
TRBV18	TRBJ1-1	-	13	CASSPDTVTEAFF
TRBV28	TRBJ1-1	-	14	CASRATGLWTEAFF
TRBV9	TRBJ1-4	-	16	CASSVEDDRLNEKLFF
TRBV6-2/TRBV6-3	TRBJ2-7	-	16	CASSLPPERKVNEQYF
TRBV10-1	TRBJ2-2	-	14	CASSESGVLGELFF
TRBV6-2/TRBV6-3	TRBJ1-5	-	12	CASSRPAPPQHF
TRBV29-1	TRBJ2-7	-	11	CSVDSGDEQYF
TRBV12-3/TRBV12-4	TRBJ1-6	-	13	CASSQINNSPLHF
TRBV28	TRBJ2-2	TRBD1	17	CASSQGGQPTNTGELFF
TRBV11-2	TRBJ2-2	TRBD2	15	CASSQTSGNTGELFF
TRBV5-4	TRBJ2-3	-	14	CASSLNGRPDTQYF
TRBV10-2	TRBJ1-1	-	16	CASTGRLGGMNTEAFF
TRBV28	TRBJ1-5	-	18	CASSPSGGLGSVDQPQHF
TRBV5-1	TRBJ2-7	TRBD2	18	CASSLESSGVLSSYEQYF
TRBV30	TRBJ1-4	-	16	CAWSGHSTAVGEKLFF
TRBV6-5	TRBJ1-6	TRBD1	15	CASLWDRGSNSPLHF
TRBV10-2	TRBJ2-4	TRBD1	14	CASIGEQGGNIQYF
TRBV18	TRBJ1-4	-	16	CASSPLGGATNEKLFF
TRBV9	TRBJ2-7	TRBD1	15	CASSGSVGQGKEQYF
TRBV6-2/TRBV6-3	TRBJ1-5	-	15	CASSYLGGPNQPQHF
TRBV7-8	TRBJ2-7	-	14	CASSHTTGSYEQYF
TRBV5-4	TRBJ2-2	TRBD2	15	CASRRTSGETGELFF
TRBV6-5	TRBJ2-7	-	14	CASSYAGRGYEQYF
TRBV3-1/TRBV3-2	TRBJ1-1	-	13	CASSQAAGTEAFF
TRBV6-5	TRBJ2-7	-	12	CASGRVSYEQYF
TRBV7-3	TRBJ1-2	-	14	CASSLGPGDYGYTF
TRBV5-6	TRBJ2-5	-	15	CASSLGGPGLKTQYF
TRBV7-7	TRBJ2-2	-	18	CASSSGPGRTPNTGELFF
TRBV6-5	TRBJ2-7	-	14	CASPNRPQPYEQYF
TRBV19	TRBJ2-7	-	17	CASSIDRSGPGDYEQYF
TRBV24-1	TRBJ1-1	-	13	CATRSPGGTEAFF
TRBV27	TRBJ1-1	-	16	CASMVGRTAMNTEAFF
TRBV7-9	TRBJ2-3	-	14	CASSFVGSTDTQYF
TRBV5-4	TRBJ1-6	-	12	CASSLGGSPLHF
TRBV6-1	TRBJ2-3	TRBD1	15	CASSSPDRATDTQYF
TRBV5-1	TRBJ1-1	-	16	CASSVGSGMRNTEAFF
TRBV5-1	TRBJ1-6	TRBD1	19	CASSSPPDRVLIWDSPLHF
TRBV28	TRBJ1-2	TRBD1	16	CASSLRRQGRTGAYTF
TRBV5-1	TRBJ2-2	-	17	CASSLFPPAEGTGELFF
TRBV7-9	TRBJ2-1	-	15	CASSSLWGVDGEQFF
TRBV7-3	TRBJ2-2	-	14	CASSLGLSPGELFF
TRBV11-2	TRBJ1-1	TRBD1	16	CASSFPALDRVTEAFF
TRBV10-3	TRBJ2-3	TRBD1	15	CAISEGDSETDTQYF
TRBV6-1	TRBJ2-3	TRBD2	16	CASSALAGGRTDTQYF